This TCR beta chain is drawn from a study of cytomegalovirus exposure and HLA in healthy donors. TCRdb's table, derived via immunoSEQ multiplex PCR, lists solely in-frame clones and lacks some. Altogether 150,000 or so clones are present, about 87% being singletons, with the ten largest covering roughly 6.4%. The sequence came from a woman in her thirties in good health and CMV-seropositive. Source material: PBMCs.

As DNA, the CDR3 is TGCGCCAGCAGCTCCGGGACTCCAAGCACAGATACGCAGTATTTT. The encoded protein is CASSSGTPSTDTQYF. The rearrangement links TRBV5-1 to TRBJ2-3; a possible D gene is TRBD2 (6 bases). The germline V gene has CDR1 SGHRS and CDR2 YFSETQ. The CDR3 is made up of 15 amino acids. The germline V and J ends were trimmed by 3 bases and 0 bases, with 11 bases remaining between them.